These 18 T cell receptor beta chains were all obtained from the same sample, sequenced in a study of radiotherapy plus CTLA-4 blockade in lung cancer. Generated by immunoSEQ multiplex PCR, the TCRdb table keeps only in-frame clones and is missing some. The repertoire consists of over 35,000 clones, with roughly 80% occurring once and the leading ten covering about 2.7%. This sample comprised peripheral blood, obtained from a patient treated with radiotherapy plus ipilimumab. The receptors were gathered from a human donor with non-small cell lung cancer whose response to radiotherapy plus ipilimumab could not be evaluated.

This clone was observed a few times. The chain has TRBV10-3 and TRBJ1-5; 10 nucleotides line up with TRBD1. The CDR3 totals 14 residues. The germline V gene encodes CDR1 ENHRY and CDR2 SYGVKD. V lost 6 bases and J lost 11; bases outside the gene matches: 10. Here the CDR3 reads CAIRGDRGGEAQHF. CDR3 coding DNA: TGTGCCATCAGGGGGGACAGGGGTGGGGAGGCCCAGCATTTT.

This clone was recorded only once. The CDR3 region is CASSETAGGAVEQYF. CDR3 in DNA: TGTGCCAGCAGCGAGACGGCGGGAGGGGCGGTCGAGCAGTACTTC. The gene calls are TRBV9 and TRBJ2-5, with TRBD2 matching over 9 bases. TRBJ2-7 matches the DNA end more closely, so the J call is doubtful. Germline values: CDR1 SGDLS, CDR2 YYNGEE. This CDR3 has 15 amino acids.

The chain links TRBV5-1 to TRBJ2-5; 7 bases map to TRBD2. Germline loops: CDR1 SGHRS, CDR2 YFSETQ. The CDR3 has 17 amino acids. The V gene end was trimmed by 4 bases and the J gene end by 4 bases; junction bases not matched to a gene: 16. The CDR3 reads CASSPQRGGYRGETQYF. The CDR3 DNA is TGCGCCAGCAGCCCGCAGAGGGGAGGGTACCGGGGAGAGACCCAGTACTTC.

This chain joins TRBV5-8 and TRBJ2-2, with a possible D match to TRBD2 (6 bases). Deletions cut 4 bases from V and 5 bases from J, with 18 bases between. This CDR3 has 16 residues. Germline V gene lookup returns CDR1 SGHTS and CDR2 YDEGEE. The CDR3 sequence is CASSPPRGRWTGELFF. CDR3 sequence (DNA): TGTGCCAGCAGCCCACCACGAGGGAGGTGGACCGGGGAGCTGTTTTTT. Looking up the rest from reference TRBV5-8 and TRBJ2-2 gives the full variable domain: EAGVTQSPTHLIKTRGQQATLRCSPISGHTSVYWYQQALGLGLQFLLWYDEGEERNRGNFPPRFSGRQFPNYSSELNVNALELEDSALYLCASSPPRGRWTGELFFGEGSRLTVL.

The rearrangement joins TRBV7-6 to TRBJ1-1; D is perhaps TRBD1 (5 bases). There are 12 residues in the CDR3. V lost 3 bases and J lost 7, with 9 bases in between. Germline CDR1 is SGHVS and CDR2 is FNYEAQ. The CDR3 coding sequence is TGTGCCAGCAGCTTGGAGGGGTTTGAAGCTTTCTTT. It is translated as CASSLEGFEAFF.

The chain combines TRBV28 with TRBJ1-2, with D uncertain. Per the germline V gene, CDR1 is MDHEN and CDR2 is SYDVKM. V was clipped by 4 bases and J by 4 bases, with 7 bases between them. The CDR3 covers 12 residues. This chain's CDR3 is CASSSGFYGYTF. In nucleotides, the CDR3 is TGTGCCAGCAGTTCCGGGTTCTATGGCTACACCTTC.

This rearrangement joins TRBV27 to TRBJ2-2; D perhaps matches TRBD2 (6 bases). This CDR3 is built from 15 residues. V was clipped by 1 base and J by 1 base, with 7 bases between them. Germline values: CDR1 MNHEY, CDR2 SMNVEV (reference sequence). The CDR3 region has the DNA TGTGCCAGCAGTTTATACGGGGGGAACACCGGGGAGCTGTTTTTT. As protein: CASSLYGGNTGELFF.

The chain is built from TRBV4-2 and TRBJ1-5; perhaps TRBD1 as D (6 bases). The CDR3 runs 14 residues. CDR1 is LGHNA and CDR2 is YNFKEQ in the germline V gene. Trimming pared 4 bases from V and 5 bases from J, leaving 12 bases between. CDR3 nucleotides: TGTGCCAGCAGCCTCAGGGGTGGGGATCAGCCCCAGCATTTT. Its protein is CASSLRGGDQPQHF.

V gene TRBV7-8 combines with J gene TRBJ2-7, with 9 bases matching TRBD2. This CDR3 has 14 residues. The germline gives CDR1 SGHVS, CDR2 FQNEAQ. V shed 7 bases, J shed 2 bases, and the junction held 6 bases outside the gene matches. The DNA for the CDR3 is TGTGCCAGCACACACGGCGGGGGGGCCTACGAGCAGTACTTC. It specifies CASTHGGGAYEQYF.

This sequence joins TRBV19 and TRBJ1-3; D is unclear. Germline-derived CDR1 and CDR2 are LNHDA and SQIVND (reference sequence). The CDR3 is made up of 14 amino acids. V lost 7 bases, J lost 5 bases, and 15 bases lay in between. For the CDR3, the DNA is TGTGCCAGTACCCTTGGAGATCTGAGAAACACCATATATTTT. Translation gives CASTLGDLRNTIYF.

J is TRBJ1-2 and V is TRBV9; TRBD1 matches 7 bases. V dropped 4 bases and J dropped 7; count of bases not matched to a gene: 7. CDR3 length equals 13 residues. CDR1 SGDLS and CDR2 YYNGEE come from the germline V gene. CDR3 DNA sequence: TGTGCCAGCAGCCCCAGGGACAGTTCTGGCTACACCTTC. The encoded protein is CASSPRDSSGYTF.

This clone was found a few times. Other DNA sequences in this specimen translate into the identical CDR3. The CDR3 loop is CASSAGQGVYEQYF. CDR3 in DNA: TGTGCCAGCAGCGCGGGACAGGGGGTCTACGAGCAGTACTTC. The J gene is TRBJ2-7, the V gene TRBV9, with TRBD1 matching over 11 bases. Germline V lookup: CDR1 SGDLS, CDR2 YYNGEE. The V gene end was trimmed by 3 bases and the J gene end by 3 bases; junction bases not matched to a gene: 2. CDR3 length: 14 residues.

This rearrangement joins TRBV2 to TRBJ2-7, with 10 bases matching TRBD2. This CDR3 spans 15 amino acids. Trimming cost V 4 bases and J 2 bases; bases outside gene matches: 5. The germline gives CDR1 SNHLY, CDR2 FYNNEI. CDR3 nucleotide sequence: TGTGCCAGCAGTGGACTAGCGGGCTATACCTACGAGCAGTACTTC. Residues: CASSGLAGYTYEQYF.

This clone was detected only a few times. The chain links TRBV28 to TRBJ1-2; 9 bases are shared with TRBD1. Germline-derived CDR1 and CDR2 are MDHEN and SYDVKM. CDR3 length: 16 amino acids. The V gene end was trimmed by 7 bases and the J gene end by 7 bases; junction bases not matched to a gene: 16. CDR3 nucleotide sequence: TGTGCCAGCACCCCTTCCACAGGGGGCGCGGTTCGTGGCTACACCTTC. This encodes CASTPSTGGAVRGYTF.

The rearrangement uses TRBV28 and TRBJ1-1; weak D call: TRBD1 (6 bases). The V gene's germline CDR1 is MDHEN and CDR2 SYDVKM. The CDR3 has 15 residues. The ends were cut back, 6 bases at V and 1 base at J, with 15 bases in the middle. CDR3 amino acids: CASSPRQGRNTEAFF. DNA of the CDR3: TGTGCCAGCAGCCCGAGGCAGGGGCGGAACACTGAAGCTTTCTTT.

This clone was recorded once. The chain couples TRBV11-2 to TRBJ2-3, with D unclear. The CDR3 is 12 amino acids. V lost 3 bases, J lost 2 bases, and 3 bases lay in between. The germline gives CDR1 SGHAT, CDR2 FQNNGV. CDR3 bases: TGTGCCAGCAGCTTCAACACAGATACGCAGTATTTT. Translated, it gives CASSFNTDTQYF.

This chain joins TRBV6-7 and TRBJ1-5, with TRBD1 as a possible D gene (5 bases). TRBV6-7 is recorded as an ORF, its role being uncertain. The CDR3 is 19 residues long. Trimming removed 3 bases from V and 2 bases from J, with 23 bases in between. This CDR3 reads CASSYGETHPVGGNQPQHF. The CDR3 region has the DNA TGTGCCAGCAGTTATGGTGAAACGCACCCCGTAGGGGGCAATCAGCCCCAGCATTTT.

J is TRBJ1-3 and V is TRBV5-1; D uncertain. Trimming pared 5 bases from V and 0 bases from J, leaving 9 bases between. Germline V gene data show CDR1 as SGHRS and CDR2 as YFSETQ. The CDR3 runs 14 residues. DNA for the CDR3: TGCGCCAGCAGTCCAGCGAACTCTGGAAACACCATATATTTT. This translates into CASSPANSGNTIYF. Supplemented by reference TRBV5-1 and TRBJ1-3, the full variable domain reads KAGVTQTPRYLIKTRGQQVTLSCSPISGHRSVSWYQQTPGQGLQFLFEYFSETQRNKGNFPGRFSGRQFSNSRSEMNVSTLELGDSALYLCASSPANSGNTIYFGEGSWLTVV.